The TCR beta chain described here comes from a study of T-cell reconstitution after alpha-beta-depleted transplantation in children (TCRdb year 2016). Notes on the research overall: Using TCR repertoire profiling, the study quantitatively followed how T-cell immune reconstitution unfolded in children after TCRalphabeta/CD19-depleted allogeneic hematopoietic cell transplantation.

Receptor amplification or capture employed PCR. The sequencer listed for this sample is Illumina HiSeq 2500. Molecular barcoding was employed in the preparation of TCR libraries, with unique molecular identifiers being used to normalize TCRbeta repertoire quantification. TCRdb's own reprocessing of the public reads used fastp at Q25 and MiXCR and kept productive beta chains. Every distinct CDR3 protein forms one entry, paired with its most common genes and DNA. A total of 200,000 to 250,000 distinct CDR3 sequences appear in this sample, about a tenth of them only once. The top ten hold approximately 28% of the sample. This clonotype was counted at least ten times. The antigen it binds to is not known. Base qualities are not recorded, but no much larger clone differs from it by a single base. What the study reported, not specific to this receptor: Apparently early alphabetaT-cell count recovery about two months after transplant reportedly relied on only several hundred rapidly expanded clones derived from non-depleted graft cells. In some patients, the high TCRbeta diversity seen at day 60 was put down to recipient T cells and intrathymic progenitors that had survived conditioning. Over subsequent months, a decline in hyperexpanded clone frequencies was noted, and after one year, T-cell counts and TCRbeta diversity were mostly ascribed to newly produced T cells.

The sample's treatment or condition label, in plain terms: allogeneic hematopoietic cell transplantation with graft depleted of TCRalphabeta T cells and CD19 B cells. Transplant recipients were children who received TCRalphabeta/CD19-depleted allogeneic hematopoietic cell grafts. Reading from cysteine to phenylalanine, the CDR3 counts 12 amino acids. Here the CDR3 DNA is all that survives: 36 bases in frame from base 1. The V and J ends are trimmed by 5 bases and 10 bases, leaving 12 bases between them. Per the germline V gene, MDHEN is the CDR1 and SYDVKM is the CDR2. The rearrangement combines TRBV28 with TRBJ2-4; possibly the D gene is TRBD2, per 6 matching bases. The starting material was PBMCs, obtained before TCRalphabeta/CD19-depleted stem cell transplant. The clonotype comes from a child in the first two years of life with acute myeloid leukemia, due to receive a stem cell transplant. In nucleotides, the sequence is TGTGCCAGCAGTCTGATTCGGGGGATTCAGTACTTC. Translation gives CASSLIRGIQYF.